This T cell receptor beta chain emerged from a study of blood T cell repertoires in COVID-19. Overall study: T cells, B-cell-depleted T cells, or PBMCs provided the cDNA or gDNA that served as material.

CDR3 length: 13 amino acids. V was trimmed by 2 bases and J by 2 bases, leaving 7 bases between them. Germline lookup yields CDR1 SGHDT and CDR2 YYEEEE. The authors' processing: Researchers report that nucleated cell counts were estimated from reference gene primer amplification. The assay was immunoSEQ multiplex PCR, and TCRdb's table has in-frame clones only and misses some. V and J calls and clone size follow that table, whereas D and trimming were derived from the DNA. The repertoire holds a few hundred thousand clones, around three quarters seen once, with under 8.5% in the top ten. The material sequenced was peripheral blood. This TCR derives from a woman in her 70s with acute or convalescent COVID-19. This chain uses TRBV5-6 with TRBJ2-5; D remains ambiguous. The CDR3 spells CASSFGGQETQYF. The CDR3 nucleotides read TGTGCCAGCAGCTTCGGCGGTCAAGAGACCCAGTACTTC.